What follows are 7 T cell receptor beta chains derived from one specimen sequenced in a study of cytomegalovirus exposure and HLA in healthy donors. 13 Jbeta primers and 60 Vbeta primers were used for the PCR. The data were produced by immunoSEQ multiplex PCR, yet TCRdb's version contains in-frame clones alone and is incomplete. The repertoire includes 150,000 to 170,000 clones, roughly 80% of them detected once, and 1.2% to 1.5% sits in the top ten. The specimen was PBMCs. These receptors all come from a man in his late teens or twenties in good health and CMV-seronegative.

V usage is TRBV9 and J usage is TRBJ2-2; TRBD2 is a possible D gene (6 bases). CDR1 is SGDLS and CDR2 is YYNGEE in the germline V gene. V was pared by 0 bases and J by 7 bases, with 10 bases between. The CDR3 sequence is 14 residues long. CDR3 in amino acids: CASSVDSGYGELFF. CDR3 in DNA: TGTGCCAGCAGCGTAGATAGCGGCTACGGGGAGCTGTTTTTT.

The chain combines TRBV6-1 with TRBJ2-5; D not resolved. Between the trimmed V and J ends, which lost 0 bases and 5 bases, there was a span of 13 bases. This CDR3 is 15 amino acids long. Germline values: CDR1 MNHNS, CDR2 SASEGT. CDR3 sequence: CASSEAALNFETQYF. DNA of the CDR3: TGTGCCAGCAGTGAAGCCGCCCTCAACTTCGAGACCCAGTACTTC.

V usage is TRBV6-5 and J usage is TRBJ1-5; unclear D gene. The CDR3 length is 16 residues. The V gene's germline CDR1 is MNHEY and CDR2 SVGAGI. Trimming stripped 0 bases from V and 2 bases from J, with 11 bases between. The CDR3 sequence is CASSYSAPRGNQPQHF. As DNA, the CDR3 is TGTGCCAGCAGTTACTCGGCCCCGAGGGGCAATCAGCCCCAGCATTTT.

As DNA, the CDR3 is TGTGCCTCCGGAGGATACGGCAATCAGCCCCAGCATTTT. Residues: CASGGYGNQPQHF. The chain is built from TRBV15 and TRBJ1-5; D not resolved. CDR1 and CDR2 from the germline V gene are LNHNV and YYDKDF (reference sequence). The CDR3 spans 13 residues. V dropped 11 bases and J dropped 2 bases, with 13 bases sitting between them.

This chain uses TRBV19 with TRBJ2-3, with no clear D. Trimming shortened V by 4 bases and J by 4 bases, and 6 bases separated the two germline ends. Germline V gene data show CDR1 as LNHDA and CDR2 as SQIVND (reference sequence). The CDR3 is 12 residues long. Here the CDR3 DNA reads TGTGCCAGTAGTAAATCTTCAGATACGCAGTATTTT. Its protein is CASSKSSDTQYF.

The V and J genes are TRBV10-1 and TRBJ1-1, with a weak D call TRBD1 (6 bases). The CDR3 has 13 residues. Between the trimmed V and J ends, which lost 6 bases and 5 bases, there was a span of 13 bases. Germline CDR1 and CDR2: WNHNN and SYGVQD (reference sequence). CDR3 DNA sequence: TGCGCCAGCAGGCCGGGCCAGGGGACTGAAGCTTTCTTT. This codes for CASRPGQGTEAFF.

This clone was observed a handful of times. The CDR3 is CASSVGTSLGELFF. The DNA of the CDR3 is TGTGCCAGCAGCGTAGGGACCTCATTAGGGGAACTGTTTTTT. The chain is built from TRBV9 and TRBJ1-4, with TRBD1 as a possible D gene (5 bases). Germline values: CDR1 SGDLS, CDR2 YYNGEE. The CDR3 runs to 14 residues. The ends were cut back, 0 bases at V and 12 bases at J, with 15 bases in the middle.